These T cell receptor beta chains were read from a single sample in a study of CD8 T cells in ankylosing spondylitis. Each CDR3 protein is one row after TCRdb ran MiXCR on the 5' RACE reads. The table shows about 240,000 distinct CDR3 sequences, with about 9.1% occurring only once. Sequenced material: blood, either unsorted or a sorted T cell fraction (not recorded which). These receptors all stem from a male donor with ankylosing spondylitis or in good health (not recorded which). Each CDR3 is given with its conserved first and last residue. Fields, in order: V gene, D gene, clone size, CDR3 length, J gene, CDR3 DNA, CDR3 protein. A D gene is named only where the DNA matches it firmly. Not every row has a clone size; where given, it reads once, few, many or a size class.

TRBV29-1	TRBD1	many	13	TRBJ2-7	TGCAGCGTTCCGGGACAGGGGGCTTACGAGCAGTACTTC	CSVPGQGAYEQYF
TRBV3-1	TRBD2	many	11	TRBJ2-7	TGTGCCAGCAGCCAAGGACGGGAGGAGTACTTC	CASSQGREEYF
TRBV23-1	.	few	20	TRBJ2-5	TGCGCCAGCAATGAGGTTTCTCAACAGGGTAAAGCTGTCGGTCAAGAGACCCAGTACTTC	CASNEVSQQGKAVGQETQYF
TRBV9	.	many	14	TRBJ2-3	TGTGCCAGCAGCGTAGAAGTGGGGACAGATACGCAGTATTTT	CASSVEVGTDTQYF
TRBV5-6	.	few	11	TRBJ2-7	TGTGCCATCCTACTTTCCCGTCAGCAGTACTTC	CAILLSRQQYF
TRBV4-3	.	few	15	TRBJ2-2	TGCGCCAGCAGCCTGACGGTGAAAGGGGCCGGGGAGCTGTTTTTT	CASSLTVKGAGELFF
TRBV5-1	.	many	13	TRBJ2-1	TGCGCCAGCAGCCCGACAGTGGATGGTGAGCAGTTCTTC	CASSPTVDGEQFF
TRBV5-1	.	.	13	TRBJ1-6	TGCGCCAGCAGCCCGGACAGAGATTCACCCCTCCACTTT	CASSPDRDSPLHF
TRBV10-3	.	many	12	TRBJ2-1	TGTGCCATCAGTGATGGCATGGCTGAGCAGTTCTTC	CAISDGMAEQFF
TRBV6-1	TRBD1	many	16	TRBJ1-6	TGTGCCAGCAGTACCGCAGGACAGGGGAGCAATTCACCCCTCCACTTT	CASSTAGQGSNSPLHF
TRBV10-3	.	many	12	TRBJ1-2	TGTGCCATCACGGGGGCCGGGAGGGGCTACACCTTC	CAITGAGRGYTF
TRBV5-1	.	many	14	TRBJ2-5	TGCGCCAGCAGCTTGGATAACAGGGAAGAGACCCAGTACTTC	CASSLDNREETQYF
TRBV12-3/TRBV12-4	.	many	14	TRBJ2-3	TGTGCCAGCAGTTCCGCAGGGGCGGGCGATACGCAGTATTTT	CASSSAGAGDTQYF
TRBV7-9	.	few	15	TRBJ1-1	TGTGCCAGCAGCTTATTCGGGGCGGGGGACACTGAAGCTTTCTTT	CASSLFGAGDTEAFF
TRBV28	.	many	14	TRBJ1-1	TGTGCCAGCAGCTACACCCAAATGGGGACTGAAGCTTTCTTT	CASSYTQMGTEAFF
TRBV3-1	.	few	12	TRBJ2-7	TGTGCCAGCAGCCAAAGCGGTTACGAGCAGTACTTC	CASSQSGYEQYF
TRBV27	TRBD2	.	16	TRBJ2-3	TGTGCCAGCAGTTTAGAGGGAGGGACTAGCAGGGATACGCAGTATTTT	CASSLEGGTSRDTQYF
TRBV7-8	.	many	12	TRBJ1-2	TGTGCCAGCAGCTTAGCGACACCTGGCTACACCTTC	CASSLATPGYTF
TRBV18	TRBD2	many	16	TRBJ2-3	TGTGCCAGCTCATCGACTAGCGGGAGGTCTACAGATACGCAGTATTTT	CASSSTSGRSTDTQYF
TRBV3-1	TRBD2	many	16	TRBJ2-5	TGTGCCAGCAGCCAAGGGACTAGCGGGAGGCGCGAGACCCAGTACTTC	CASSQGTSGRRETQYF
TRBV20-1	.	many	11	TRBJ1-2	TGCAGTGCTAGAGGGGGCTATGGCTACACCTTC	CSARGGYGYTF
TRBV25-1	TRBD1	many	12	TRBJ1-2	TGTGCCAGCAGCCACAGGGGAGGTGGCTACACCTTC	CASSHRGGGYTF
TRBV12-3/TRBV12-4	TRBD2	.	20	TRBJ2-1	TGTGCCAGCAGTTTGCGGCCGGGACTAGCGGGGCCTACCACAGGAAATGAGCAGTTCTTC	CASSLRPGLAGPTTGNEQFF
TRBV28	.	many	12	TRBJ2-3	TGTGCCAGCAGTACGATCGAAGATACGCAGTATTTT	CASSTIEDTQYF
TRBV20-1	TRBD2	.	16	TRBJ2-4	TGCAGTGTTTCCGAAGCTGTTATAGCGGGAGTGAACATTCAGTACTTC	CSVSEAVIAGVNIQYF
TRBV3-1	.	many	11	TRBJ1-4	TGTGCCAGCAGCTGGAGAGAAAAACTGTTTTTT	CASSWREKLFF
TRBV20-1	TRBD1	many	12	TRBJ1-2	TGCAGTGCTAGGACAGGGGGTTATGGCTACACCTTC	CSARTGGYGYTF
TRBV14	.	many	16	TRBJ2-1	TGTGCCAGCAGCCAAGAAGTCGGGAGCTCCTACAATGAGCAGTTCTTC	CASSQEVGSSYNEQFF